This T cell receptor (beta chain) was retrieved from a study of CXCR4 blockade with PD-1 therapy in pancreatic cancer. Turning to this clone: As yet, its antigen is unknown.

The archived tumor blocks came from patients without neoadjuvant therapy before resection. Broader study findings: Without paired alpha-beta data, shared specificity of dominant clones is unconfirmed.

Libraries were prepared by immunoSEQ multiplex PCR; TCRdb keeps only in-frame clonotypes and omits some of them. The table includes 4,500 to 5,500 clones, almost 50% detected once. V dropped 1 base and J dropped 3 bases, with 11 bases sitting between them. CDR3 length: 15 amino acids. Germline V gene data show CDR1 as MDHEN and CDR2 as SYDVKM. The TCR was taken from a human donor with pancreatic ductal adenocarcinoma. The sequenced material came from tumor tissue. The chain carries TRBV28 and TRBJ2-3; D not resolved. CDR3 sequence (DNA): TGTGCCAGCAGTTTATTGAGGTCCTTTACAGATACGCAGTATTTT. This encodes CASSLLRSFTDTQYF.